The TCR beta chain under discussion was sequenced for a study of T cell responses to AZD1222 COVID-19 vaccine. Study outcomes and limitations: Regions 160-218 and 743-854 dominated among vaccine-associated CD4 TCRs spanning spike. Clonal diversity was possibly underestimated; the donors were predominantly white British and more often female. Scientists sampled the repertoires only once the peak T cell response had passed. Epitopes outside B.1.351 and B.1.1.7 mutated regions reportedly drew nearly half of spike TCRs.

Details on this clone: No antigen is known for it.

The table came from immunoSEQ multiplex PCR; TCRdb's copy has only in-frame clones and leaves some out. The sample includes about 96,000 clones, 91% of them seen just once. The TCR comes from an adult in good health. Sample: peripheral blood, taken on day 0 of MenACWY control vaccination.

The CDR3 DNA is TGTGCCAGCGGCTTGACAGCAGGTCAGCCCCAGCATTTT. This translates into CASGLTAGQPQHF. The chain carries TRBV6-4 and TRBJ1-5; perhaps TRBD1 as D (5 bases). CDR3 size: 13 residues. CDR1 and CDR2 (germline): MRHNA, SNTAGT. V gave up 8 bases and J gave up 6 bases, with 14 bases separating them.